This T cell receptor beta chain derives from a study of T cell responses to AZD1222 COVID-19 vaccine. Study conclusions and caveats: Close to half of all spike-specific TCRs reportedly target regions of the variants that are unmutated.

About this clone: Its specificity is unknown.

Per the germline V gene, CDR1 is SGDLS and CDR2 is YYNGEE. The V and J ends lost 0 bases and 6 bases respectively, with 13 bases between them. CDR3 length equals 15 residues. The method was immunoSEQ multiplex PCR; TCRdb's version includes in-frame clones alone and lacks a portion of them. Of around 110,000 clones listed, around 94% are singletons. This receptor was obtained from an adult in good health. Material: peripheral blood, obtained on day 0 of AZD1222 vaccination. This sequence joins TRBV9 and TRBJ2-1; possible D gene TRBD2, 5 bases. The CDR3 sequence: CASSVGLRESNEQFF. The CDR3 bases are TGTGCCAGCAGCGTAGGCCTGAGGGAGTCCAATGAGCAGTTCTTC.